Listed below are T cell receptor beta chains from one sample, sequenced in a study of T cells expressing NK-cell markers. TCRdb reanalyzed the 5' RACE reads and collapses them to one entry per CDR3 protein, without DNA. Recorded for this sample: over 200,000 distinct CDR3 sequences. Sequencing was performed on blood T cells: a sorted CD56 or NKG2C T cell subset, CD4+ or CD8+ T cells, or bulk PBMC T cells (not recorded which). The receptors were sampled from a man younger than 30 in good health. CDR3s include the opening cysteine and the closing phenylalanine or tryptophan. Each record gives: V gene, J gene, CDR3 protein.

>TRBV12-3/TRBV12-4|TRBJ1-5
CASSNVPGPNQPQHF
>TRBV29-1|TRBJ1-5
CSVDSDQPQHF
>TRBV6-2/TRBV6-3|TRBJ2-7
CASSYELGDVGGYEQYF
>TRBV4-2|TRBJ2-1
CASREGLAGYNEQFF
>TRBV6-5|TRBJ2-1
CASIILAGAPNEQFF
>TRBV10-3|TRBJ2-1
CAIKEAGYLSHEQFF
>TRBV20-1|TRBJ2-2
CSARDLLGSGNTGELFF
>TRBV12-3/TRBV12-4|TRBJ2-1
CASSLNRLVLFF
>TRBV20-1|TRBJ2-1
CSASATRQGRRHEQFF
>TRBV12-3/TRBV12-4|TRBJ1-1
CASSPKQGGTEAFF
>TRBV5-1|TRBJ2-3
CASSPTPLAASTDTQYF
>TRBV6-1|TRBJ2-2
CATYTARYTGELFF
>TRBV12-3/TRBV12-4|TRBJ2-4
CASSLAQRDHRSYF
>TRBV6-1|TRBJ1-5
CASGEYSNQPQHF
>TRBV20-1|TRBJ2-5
CSARDPGGGGETQYF
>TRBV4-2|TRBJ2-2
CASSPGLAGGAGELFF
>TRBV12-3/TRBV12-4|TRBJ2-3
CASSFRSTSITQYF
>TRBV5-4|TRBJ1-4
CASSFPNRQGSQKLFF
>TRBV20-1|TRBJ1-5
CSASVGRVEQPQHF
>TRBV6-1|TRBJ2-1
CASRGGGNDNEQFF
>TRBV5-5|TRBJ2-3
CASSSEREAGDTQYF
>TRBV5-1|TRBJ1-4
CASSLDPQPPNEKLFF
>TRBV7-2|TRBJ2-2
CASTPRRGNTGELFF
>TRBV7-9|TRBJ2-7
CASSLVGGSHEQYF
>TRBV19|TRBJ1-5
CASNPLRTNNQPQHF
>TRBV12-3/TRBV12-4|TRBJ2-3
CASFDSGTTDTQYF